One and the same sample provided the 14 T cell receptor beta chains below, sequenced in a study of beta chain features in type 1 diabetes. The entirety of the isolated RNA underwent reverse transcription, so expressed TCRB transcripts were sequenced. Clones were read by immunoSEQ multiplex PCR, and TCRdb kept only the in-frame ones, dropping some. The sample yields some 40,000 clones, 45% to 50% seen once. Sequencing was carried out using central memory CD4+ T cells from blood. Receptors originate from a woman aged 18-29 years in good health.

This rearrangement joins TRBV9 to TRBJ1-2; 9 positions agree with TRBD1. Germline CDR1 reads SGDLS; CDR2 reads YYNGEE. The CDR3 contains 15 residues. V lost 4 bases and J lost 2; bases outside the gene matches: 6. The CDR3 nucleotides are TGTGCCAGCAGCCCGGGGGGACAGGGAAACTATGGCTACACCTTC. Residues: CASSPGGQGNYGYTF.

The genes are TRBV4-2 and TRBJ2-3; 7 bases match TRBD2. The CDR3 extends over 13 amino acids. Germline CDR1 and CDR2: LGHNA and YNFKEQ. V shed 2 bases and J 4 bases; nucleotides not matched to a gene: 0. The CDR3, as DNA: TGTGCCAGCAGCCAACGGGGGGCAGATACGCAGTATTTT. It specifies CASSQRGADTQYF.

In this sample, this clone turned up a few times. This chain uses TRBV5-1 with TRBJ2-7; TRBD1 matches at 7 bases. This CDR3 region has 16 residues. Unmatched junction bases numbered 11, after V lost 2 bases and J lost 3 bases. CDR1 is SGHRS, CDR2 YFSETQ, per germline. The CDR3 region is CASSFSGGQGGYEQYF. Here the CDR3 DNA reads TGCGCCAGCAGCTTTTCAGGGGGTCAGGGCGGCTACGAGCAGTACTTC.

This chain uses TRBV7-2 with TRBJ2-7; a possible D gene is TRBD2 (7 bases). This CDR3 region has 15 residues. From germline, CDR1 is SGHTA and CDR2 FQGNSA. V was trimmed by 8 bases and J by 3 bases, leaving 20 bases between them. The CDR3 sequence: CASRPGGPVVYEQYF. CDR3 sequence (DNA): TGTGCCAGCCGCCCGGGGGGCCCCGTCGTCTACGAGCAGTACTTC.

The rearrangement links TRBV5-6 to TRBJ2-3; no clear D. The CDR3 consists of 15 residues. The V end lost 0 bases, the J end lost 1 base, and 9 bases lay between the germline ends. The germline V gene encodes CDR1 SGHDT and CDR2 YYEEEE. The CDR3 is CASSLARGGTDTQYF. The CDR3 DNA follows: TGTGCCAGCAGCTTGGCTCGAGGAGGCACAGATACGCAGTATTTT.

The chain combines TRBV6-5 with TRBJ1-1; D call uncertain. Germline assignment: CDR1 MNHEY and CDR2 SVGAGI. Trimming pared 0 bases from V and 1 base from J, leaving 9 bases between. This CDR3 is 15 amino acids long. As DNA, the CDR3 is TGTGCCAGCAGTTACTCGAGTCATGGGAACACTGAAGCTTTCTTT. As protein: CASSYSSHGNTEAFF.

Only a few counts were recorded for this clone. The chain joins TRBV10-2 to TRBJ2-1; 10 bases are shared with TRBD2. Trimming took 8 bases from V and 6 from J; bases not matched to a gene: 4. CDR3 length: 13 amino acids. From germline, CDR1 is WSHSY and CDR2 SAAADI. The CDR3 nucleotides are TGCGCCAGCCGACTAGCGGGCGTCAATGAGCAGTTCTTC. Its protein product is CASRLAGVNEQFF.

The V gene is TRBV19, the J gene TRBJ1-1; maybe TRBD1 (5 bases). Trimming shortened V by 3 bases and J by 3 bases, and 14 bases separated the two germline ends. CDR1 is LNHDA and CDR2 is SQIVND in the germline V gene (reference sequence). The CDR3 length is 15 residues. The CDR3 DNA sequence: TGTGCCAGTAGTATTCTTCAGGACACACACACTGAAGCTTTCTTT. It codes for CASSILQDTHTEAFF. The entire variable domain, with the rest obtained from reference TRBV19 and TRBJ1-1, is as follows: DGGITQSPKYLFRKEGQNVTLSCEQNLNHDAMYWYRQDPGQGLRLIYYSQIVNDFQKGDIAEGYSVSREKKESFPLTVTSAQKNPTAFYLCASSILQDTHTEAFFGQGTRLTVV.

The chain has TRBV29-1 and TRBJ2-5, with D maybe TRBD1 (6 bases). V was trimmed by 4 bases and J by 1 base, leaving 10 bases between them. Germline lookup yields CDR1 SQVTM and CDR2 ANQGSEA. The CDR3 covers 13 residues. The CDR3 nucleotides are TGCAGCGTTGGTTGGGACACCCAAGAGACCCAGTACTTC. This sequence encodes CSVGWDTQETQYF. The full variable domain, completed using reference TRBV29-1 and TRBJ2-5, is SAVISQKPSRDICQRGTSLTIQCQVDSQVTMMFWYRQQPGQSLTLIATANQGSEATYESGFVIDKFPISRPNLTFSTLTVSNMSPEDSSIYLCSVGWDTQETQYFGPGTRLLVL.

The chain has TRBV25-1 and TRBJ1-1, with no clear D. This CDR3 region has 14 residues. The V and J ends lost 8 bases and 5 bases respectively, with 18 bases between them. Germline loops: CDR1 MGHDK, CDR2 SYGVNS. The CDR3 nucleotides read TGTGCCAGCTTCGAAGACGGACTAGGGACTGAAGCTTTCTTT. It codes for CASFEDGLGTEAFF.

For this clone: Here the CDR3 omits its conserved ending phenylalanine or tryptophan, so a read error is the likely source. The DNA is left out, because the CDR3 cannot be placed on it with certainty; the CDR3 is given as TCRdb lists it. CDR3 residues: CASSDRAVDSS. The genes are TRBV2 and TRBJ1-2. The CDR3 length equals 11 residues, ends included. Germline V gives CDR1 SNHLY, CDR2 FYNNEI.

The count of this clone is one. This chain uses TRBV6-5 with TRBJ2-1; the D gene is possibly TRBD1 (5 bases). Trimming pared 4 bases from V and 8 bases from J, leaving 18 bases between. Per germline, CDR1 MNHEY and CDR2 SVGAGI. The CDR3 covers 15 residues. The CDR3 loop reads CASSSSKGFTDEQFF. CDR3 in DNA: TGTGCCAGCAGTTCCTCCAAGGGGTTCACCGATGAGCAGTTCTTC.

The J gene is TRBJ1-1, the V gene TRBV18; 7 bases match TRBD1. The germline V gene encodes CDR1 KGHSH and CDR2 LQKENI. V lost 5 bases and J lost 1; bases outside the gene matches: 7. The CDR3 length is 15 residues. The CDR3 sequence is CASSVRDRKNTEAFF. CDR3 coding DNA: TGTGCCAGCTCAGTCCGGGACAGAAAGAACACTGAAGCTTTCTTT.

This chain connects TRBV6-1 to TRBJ2-1, with 14 positions matching TRBD2. CDR1 and CDR2 (germline): MNHNS, SASEGT. There are 17 residues in the CDR3. The V segment lost 4 bases and the J segment 7 bases; nucleotides outside the gene matches: 9. CDR3 in DNA: TGTGCCAGCAGTGGAGATTTCGGGACTAGCGGGAGTAATGAGCAGTTCTTC. Its protein is CASSGDFGTSGSNEQFF.